One sample yielded the 11 T cell receptor beta chains listed below, sequenced in a study of post-analysis software for immune sequencing data. Tagging with unique molecular identifiers was a feature of the TCR beta cDNA libraries. Each CDR3 protein is one row after TCRdb ran MiXCR on the PCR reads. The repertoire holds approximately 160,000 distinct CDR3 sequences, with roughly 31% as singletons. For these TCRs, the target antigens are not known. Overall study results and limits: Comparison of patients with controls showed five TRBV segments more frequent in patients, TRBV5-6, TRBV5-1 and TRBV20-1 among them.

The specimen was blood. The receptor set was obtained from a girl between 10 and 17 years old with multiple sclerosis.

V usage is TRBV18 and J usage is TRBJ2-7; D is undetermined. Germline CDR1 is KGHSH and CDR2 is LQKENI. The CDR3 spans 13 residues. Trimming took 1 base from V and 5 from J, leaving 9 bases between them. CDR3 sequence (DNA): TGTGCCAGCTCACCACGCTCTGATGACGAGCAGTACTTC. Its protein is CASSPRSDDEQYF.

This clonotype was counted only a few times. The chain employs TRBV30 and TRBJ2-7, with D possibly being TRBD2 (6 bases). This CDR3 contains 15 residues. The V end lost 0 bases, the J end lost 0 bases, and 12 bases lay between the germline ends. Per germline, CDR1 GTSNPN and CDR2 SVGIG (reference sequence). CDR3: CAWSVGLPSSYEQYF. The CDR3 nucleotides are TGTGCCTGGAGTGTTGGACTACCTTCCTCCTACGAGCAGTACTTC.

This chain uses TRBV3-1 with TRBJ1-5; D is ambiguous. The CDR3 totals 13 residues. Deletions cut 2 bases from V and 15 bases from J, with 17 bases between. Germline CDR1 reads LGHDT; CDR2 reads YNNKEL (reference sequence). CDR3 protein: CASSQRSAIDSHF. In nucleotides, the CDR3 is TGTGCCAGCAGCCAAAGGTCGGCTATAGACTCGCATTTT.

The gene calls are TRBV6-4 and TRBJ2-3, with 16 bases identical to TRBD2. Germline V CDR1 and CDR2: MRHNA, SNTAGT. The CDR3 consists of 16 residues. Trimming removed 2 bases from V and 4 bases from J; junction bases left unmatched: 0. The CDR3 DNA sequence: TGTGCCAGCAGTGACGGGACTAGCGGGGGGGCAGATACGCAGTATTTT. Its translation: CASSDGTSGGADTQYF.

Concerning this clonotype itself: A read error may be the cause here, since a much bigger clone is one base away. The chain joins TRBV29-1 to TRBJ2-1, with D perhaps matching TRBD2 (5 bases). The CDR3 loop spans 14 amino acids. Germline V gene lookup returns CDR1 SQVTM and CDR2 ANQGSEA. CDR3 loop: CSVRDYVTYNGQFF. CDR3 DNA: TGCAGCGTCCGCGACTATGTCACCTACAATGGGCAGTTCTTC.

The chain joins TRBV29-1 to TRBJ2-7, with TRBD2 identical over 7 bases. Trimming took 4 bases from V and 2 from J; bases not matched to a gene: 5. CDR3 length: 13 amino acids. Germline CDR1 reads SQVTM; CDR2 reads ANQGSEA. CDR3 sequence (DNA): TGCAGCGTTGGAAGCGGGATGACCTACGAGCAGTACTTC. It specifies CSVGSGMTYEQYF.

The chain carries TRBV2 and TRBJ2-3, with a possible D match to TRBD1 (6 bases). The germline gives CDR1 SNHLY, CDR2 FYNNEI. Trimming removed 5 bases at V and 0 bases at J, with 9 bases between. The CDR3 is 14 amino acids. The CDR3 nucleotides read TGTGCCAGCAGTATGACAGGCAGCACAGATACGCAGTATTTT. As protein: CASSMTGSTDTQYF.

Comments on this clonotype: An end of the junction does not agree with germline; a read error may underlie this. The chain has TRBV5-5 and TRBJ2-5, with 13 bases lining up with TRBD2. The length of the CDR3 is 18 residues. CDR1 is SGHKS, CDR2 YYEKEE, per germline (reference sequence). The CDR3 DNA reads as TGTGCCAGCAACTTGAGGACTAGCGGGAGACATATGGGGGAGACCCAGTACTTC. Protein: CASNLRTSGRHMGETQYF.

This clonotype was recorded many times. The chain carries TRBV20-1 and TRBJ2-5; D gene ambiguous. CDR3 length equals 12 residues. Trimming stripped 4 bases from V and 4 bases from J, with 10 bases between. Germline V gene lookup returns CDR1 DFQATT and CDR2 SNEGSKA (reference sequence). CDR3 sequence (DNA): TGCAGTGCTACCGACGTCGGAGAGACCCAGTACTTC. It is translated as CSATDVGETQYF.

The chain uses TRBV12-3 or TRBV12-4 and TRBJ1-6; D remains unclear. The V end lost 5 bases, the J end lost 10 bases, and 9 bases lay between the germline ends. The CDR3 length is 12 residues. The CDR3 here is CASSPAPSPLHF. DNA of the CDR3: TGTGCCAGCAGTCCCGCCCCCTCACCCCTCCACTTT.

The chain is built from TRBV5-1 and TRBJ2-3, with 10 bases aligning to TRBD2. Trimming cost V 4 bases and J 6 bases; bases outside gene matches: 8. This CDR3 spans 15 amino acids. CDR1 is SGHRS, CDR2 YFSETQ, per germline. CDR3: CASSLLAGGQDTQYF. CDR3 nucleotides: TGCGCCAGCAGCCTTTTAGCGGGGGGCCAGGATACGCAGTATTTT.